This TCR beta chain was documented in a study of PD-L1 blockade in urothelial cancer. In the study overall: Patients commenced intravenous atezolizumab, 1,200 mg every 3 weeks, in about 2014. Males with bladder-origin urothelial cancer constituted about nine tenths of the roughly 29 patients. Median tumor clonality was about 0.087, with T cell proportion around 0.1.

The method was immunoSEQ multiplex PCR; TCRdb's version includes in-frame clones alone and lacks a portion of them. The sample carries 30,000 to 40,000 clones, roughly 36% recorded once. CDR1 and CDR2 (germline): SQVTM, ANQGSEA. The CDR3 is made up of 13 amino acids. Deletions cut 0 bases from V and 8 bases from J, with 13 bases between. Specimen: tumor tissue, collected before atezolizumab (anti-PD-L1) treatment. This chain uses TRBV29-1 with TRBJ1-2; the D gene is possibly TRBD1 (6 bases). The receptor's source is a man aged 55 to 70 with urothelial cancer. DNA of the CDR3: TGCAGCGTTGAAGATGAGTGGGGGCACGGCTACACCTTC. Translated: CSVEDEWGHGYTF.